Following are 21 T cell receptor beta chains from one sample sequenced in a study of CD8+CD57+ T cells in acquired aplastic anemia. The study profiled TCR beta VDJ and CDR3 using genomic DNA as template. TCRdb reprocessed the reads via MiXCR and lists one record per CDR3 protein. The sample shows roughly 250,000 distinct CDR3 sequences, 70% to 85% of them seen only once. An expansion of CD8+CD57+ cells by flow cytometry had been shown in patients chosen for sequencing. Sequencing was carried out using sorted CD4+, CD8+, or CD8+CD57+ T cells (not recorded which) from PBMCs. The receptor set was obtained from a human donor with aplastic anemia.

About this clonotype itself: At one end the junction does not follow the germline gene, possibly because of a read error. V is TRBV7-4 and J is TRBJ2-5; tentatively, D is TRBD1 (6 bases). This CDR3 has 14 amino acids. Germline lookup yields CDR1 SGHVT and CDR2 SQSDAQ. The CDR3: CATSRGSSQRPQYF. The CDR3 DNA is TGTGCCACCAGCAGGGGCTCCAGCCAACGGCCCCAGTACTTC.

The genes are TRBV11-1 and TRBJ2-7; D call uncertain. Germline V gene lookup returns CDR1 SGHAT and CDR2 FQDESV (reference sequence). V dropped 5 bases and J dropped 6 bases, with 11 bases sitting between them. The CDR3 length is 12 residues. CDR3 region: CASSVGLSEQYF. CDR3 coding DNA: TGTGCCAGCAGCGTGGGTCTATCCGAGCAGTACTTC.

The chain combines TRBV7-9 with TRBJ2-5; possible D gene TRBD2, 6 bases. Germline CDR1 and CDR2: SEHNR and FQNEAQ (reference sequence). The CDR3 has 14 residues. With 0 bases removed from V and 12 bases from J, the gap between germline ends came to 17 bases. The CDR3 spells CASSLAASGGSEYF. The CDR3 coding sequence is TGTGCCAGCAGCTTAGCAGCGAGCGGAGGGAGCGAGTACTTC. Based on the CDR3 plus reference TRBV7-9 and TRBJ2-5, the full variable domain is DTGVSQNPRHKITKRGQNVTFRCDPISEHNRLYWYRQTLGQGPEFLTYFQNEAQLEKSRLLSDRFSAERPKGSFSTLEIQRTEQGDSAMYLCASSLAASGGSEYFGPGTRLLVL.

This chain links TRBV7-3 with TRBJ2-1; possible D gene TRBD2, 7 bases. Germline V gene data show CDR1 as SGHTA and CDR2 as FQGTGA. V was trimmed by 3 bases and J by 16 bases, leaving 25 bases between them. The CDR3 is 15 amino acids. The CDR3, as DNA: TGTGCCAGCAGCTTTGAAAGAAGCGGGGACACGAAGCGCTTCTTC. This codes for CASSFERSGDTKRFF. The complete variable domain, with remaining parts taken from reference TRBV7-3 and TRBJ2-1, reads GAGVSQTPSNKVTEKGKYVELRCDPISGHTALYWYRQSLGQGPEFLIYFQGTGAADDSGLPNDRFFAVRPEGSVSTLKIQRTERGDSAVYLCASSFERSGDTKRFFGPGTRLTVL.

This clonotype was counted between two and nine times. Here the CDR3 omits its conserved ending phenylalanine or tryptophan, so a read error is the likely source. Because the CDR3's place on the DNA is in doubt, the DNA is left out and the CDR3 is given as listed by TCRdb. The J gene is TRBJ2-5, the V gene TRBV2; the tabulated D call, TRBD1, remains unverified against the DNA. Inclusive of both ends, the CDR3 amounts to 15 amino acids. Germline loops: CDR1 SNHLY, CDR2 FYNNEI. The CDR3: CASGDGGTYTQYFCP.

The CDR3 region is CASSQGLGRNTEAFF. CDR3 DNA: TGTGCCAGCAGCCAAGGGTTAGGGAGGAACACTGAAGCTTTCTTT. The chain couples TRBV11-3 to TRBJ1-1, with D hard to call. The V gene lost 5 bases and the J gene lost 1 base, with 14 bases spanning the gap. The CDR3 length is 15 residues. The V gene's germline CDR1 is SGHNT and CDR2 YENEEA.

This sequence joins TRBV7-7 and TRBJ2-7, with a tentative D call TRBD1 (5 bases). Germline V CDR1 and CDR2: SSHAT, FNYEAQ (reference sequence). The V gene lost 8 bases and the J gene lost 1 base, with 27 bases spanning the gap. The CDR3 contains 18 residues. CDR3 amino acids: CASSRQPNAAALSYEQYV. The CDR3 bases are TGTGCCAGCTCAAGACAGCCCAACGCCGCAGCCCTTTCCTACGAGCAGTACGTC.

On this clonotype itself: At one end the junction does not follow the germline gene, possibly because of a read error. The CDR3 DNA follows: TGTGCCAGCAGCCCCAGAGGGGATGGCTACACCTTT. It yields the protein CASSPRGDGYTF. The rearrangement joins TRBV7-3 to TRBJ1-2; TRBD1 might be the D (5 bases). The V gene's germline CDR1 is SGHTA and CDR2 FQGTGA. The CDR3 extends over 12 amino acids.

The chain has TRBV20-1 and TRBJ2-1; maybe TRBD1 (6 bases). CDR3 length: 17 residues. V was shortened by 0 bases and J by 7 bases, with 22 bases between the two germline ends. The germline V gene has CDR1 DFQATT and CDR2 SNEGSKA (reference sequence). The CDR3 is CSARDFRDTGEINEQFF. The DNA for the CDR3 is TGCAGTGCTAGAGATTTTAGGGACACCGGGGAGATTAATGAGCAGTTCTTC.

A word on this clonotype: At one end, the junction sequence differs from germline, possibly due to a read error. The V call is TRBV19, the J call TRBJ2-1, with D unclear. The CDR3 runs to 15 residues. The germline V gene has CDR1 LNHDA and CDR2 SQIVND (reference sequence). The CDR3 reads CASSVTRSGNQPQHF. The CDR3 DNA sequence: TGTGCCAGTAGTGTGACAAGGAGTGGCAATCAGCCCCAGCACTTC.

The chain joins TRBV6-5 to TRBJ1-1; 9 positions match TRBD1. This CDR3 has 13 amino acids. CDR1 and CDR2 from the germline V gene are MNHEY and SVGAGI. V trimming: 6 bases; J trimming: 11 bases; junction bases outside the gene matches: 10. The CDR3 DNA sequence: TGTGCCAGCAGACTACTACAGGGGGCGGGCGCTTTCTTT. This encodes CASRLLQGAGAFF.

The J gene is TRBJ2-5, the V gene TRBV2; the D is unclear. The V gene's germline CDR1 is SNHLY and CDR2 FYNNEI. V lost 4 bases and J lost 9, with 12 bases in between. The CDR3 contains 12 residues. CDR3 loop: CASSGTLAAQYF. The CDR3 DNA sequence: TGTGCCAGCAGTGGGACCCTTGCGGCCCAGTACTTC.

CDR3 in amino acids: CASSQGGGKRHDEQFF. Here the CDR3 DNA reads TGTGCCAGCAGCCAGGGAGGCGGAAAGCGTCATGATGAGCAGTTCTTC. J is TRBJ2-1 and V is TRBV9; weak D call: TRBD2 (6 bases). Germline CDR1 reads SGDLS; CDR2 reads YYNGEE. CDR3 size: 16 residues. The germline V and J ends were trimmed by 4 bases and 8 bases, with 22 bases remaining between them.

Concerning this clonotype: The CDR3 does not close with the conserved phenylalanine or tryptophan, likely indicating a read error. No DNA is shown, since the ends of the CDR3 on it are uncertain; the CDR3 is the one TCRdb lists. The rearrangement links TRBV7-2 to TRBJ1-1. Germline V gene sequence: CDR1 SGHTA, CDR2 FQGNSA. The CDR3 is 15 residues long, counting both termini. CDR3 sequence reads: CASSLEGGPFPETFL.

The chain combines TRBV5-1 with TRBJ2-1; D not certain. V shed 2 bases and J shed 6 bases, with 9 bases lying between them. Germline CDR1 and CDR2: SGHRS and YFSETQ. This CDR3 has 13 residues. CDR3 nucleotides: TGCGCCAGCAGCTTTGGTCAGAGCAATGAGCAGTTCTTC. Translation gives CASSFGQSNEQFF.

This clonotype has a handful of counts. The gene calls are TRBV9 and TRBJ2-1, with 8 bases lining up with TRBD2. CDR1 SGDLS and CDR2 YYNGEE come from the germline V gene. Germline trimming cut 5 bases from V and 11 bases from J; bases unmatched to any gene: 18. The CDR3 loop spans 16 amino acids. The DNA for the CDR3 is TGTGCCAGCAGTGTTGAAGCGGGGGACACCGGGGAGCAGCAGTTCTTC. It specifies CASSVEAGDTGEQQFF. The whole variable domain, remainder taken from reference TRBV9 and TRBJ2-1, is DSGVTQTPKHLITATGQRVTLRCSPRSGDLSVYWYQQSLDQGLQFLIQYYNGEERAKGNILERFSAQQFPDLHSELNLSSLELGDSALYFCASSVEAGDTGEQQFFGPGTRLTVL.

Comment on this clonotype: A junction boundary mismatches the germline segment, possibly from a read error. The J gene is TRBJ2-1, the V gene TRBV24-1; D may be TRBD1 or TRBD2 (7 bases each). Germline V lookup: CDR1 KGHDR, CDR2 SFDVKD. The CDR3 runs to 13 residues. CDR3 protein: CASRQGLQGSLPF. CDR3 DNA sequence: TGTGCCAGCAGACAGGGACTACAGGGAAGTCTGCCCTTC.

Concerning this clonotype itself: Relative to the germline gene, one junction end is altered; a read error may explain this. The CDR3: CASSEGGGPDKQFF. As DNA, the CDR3 is TGTGCCAGCAGCGAAGGGGGGGGTCCCGATAAGCAGTTCTTT. The J gene is TRBJ2-3, the V gene TRBV2; TRBD2 is a possible D gene (7 bases). The CDR3 consists of 14 residues. Germline loops: CDR1 SNHLY, CDR2 FYNNEI. Looking up the rest from reference TRBV2 and TRBJ2-3 gives the full variable domain: EPEVTQTPSHQVTQMGQEVILRCVPISNHLYFYWYRQILGQKVEFLVSFYNNEISEKSEIFDDQFSVERPDGSNFTLKIRSTKLEDSAMYFCASSEGGGPDKQFFGPGTRLTVL.

The CDR3 nucleotides read TGTGCCAGCAGAACCGGGAAAGGGGATGATGAGTACACCTTC. Translation gives CASRTGKGDDEYTF. This rearrangement joins TRBV9 to TRBJ1-2; D might be TRBD1 (5 bases). Germline CDR1 and CDR2: SGDLS and YYNGEE. V dropped 5 bases and J dropped 11 bases, with 22 bases sitting between them. CDR3 length equals 14 residues.

This clonotype was recorded a few times. The chain joins TRBV7-9 to TRBJ2-5, with unresolved D. Deletions cut 1 base from V and 0 bases from J, with 6 bases between. The CDR3 consists of 14 residues. The germline CDR1 and CDR2 sequences are SEHNR and FQNEAQ (reference sequence). The CDR3 sequence: CASSLEAYQETQYF. CDR3 DNA: TGTGCCAGCAGCTTAGAGGCGTACCAAGAGACCCAGTACTTC.

With respect to this clonotype: An end of the junction does not agree with germline; a read error may underlie this. V is TRBV2 and J is TRBJ2-5; a weak D match, TRBD2 (5 bases). The CDR3 contains 13 residues. CDR1 SNHLY and CDR2 FYNNEI come from the germline V gene. This CDR3 reads CASRGAGADTQYF. The CDR3 DNA follows: TGTGCCAGCAGGGGAGCTGGCGCGGATACCCAGTATTTC.